These T cell receptor beta chains were read from a single sample in a study of T cell responses to AZD1222 COVID-19 vaccine. The assay was immunoSEQ multiplex PCR, and TCRdb's table has in-frame clones only and misses some. The sample carries some 130,000 clones, over 85% recorded once. The input for sequencing was peripheral blood, taken on day 0 of AZD1222 vaccination. The source is an adult in good health. CDR3s include the opening cysteine and the closing phenylalanine or tryptophan. The D gene is left open where the match is weak. Expanded clones get a size class; other rows say once, few or many, or leave the size out.

v_gene	abundance	j_gene	d_gene	CDR3aa	CDR3nt
TRBV18	-	TRBJ2-6	-	CASSPAGLSSGANVLTF	TGTGCCAGCTCACCAGCGGGTTTGAGCTCTGGGGCCAACGTCCTGACTTTC
TRBV19	-	TRBJ2-5	TRBD2	CASSIGSNILAGDETQYF	TGTGCCAGTAGTATTGGGTCCAACATACTAGCGGGAGACGAGACCCAGTACTTC
TRBV10-3	-	TRBJ1-4	-	CAISVSGANEKLFF	TGTGCCATCAGTGTATCAGGGGCTAATGAAAAACTGTTTTTT
TRBV7-9	once	TRBJ1-2	-	CASSLTQNYGYTF	TGTGCCAGCAGCTTAACCCAGAACTATGGCTACACCTTC
TRBV4-3	-	TRBJ2-1	TRBD2	CASSQYREGSHEQFF	TGCGCCAGCAGCCAATACCGGGAGGGAAGTCATGAGCAGTTCTTC
TRBV18	-	TRBJ2-3	TRBD1	CASSPRQGSSDTQYF	TGTGCCAGCTCACCCCGACAGGGTTCATCAGATACGCAGTATTTT
TRBV7-9	-	TRBJ1-2	TRBD1	CASSLTGANYGYTF	TGTGCCAGCAGCTTAACAGGGGCAAACTATGGCTACACCTTC
TRBV6-5	-	TRBJ1-1	-	CASRQDNTEAFF	TGTGCCAGCAGACAGGATAACACTGAAGCTTTCTTT
TRBV5-4	-	TRBJ1-6	-	CASSLDGGGGMNSPLHF	TGTGCCAGCAGCTTGGACGGTGGGGGCGGAATGAATTCACCCCTCCACTTT
TRBV4-3	once	TRBJ2-3	TRBD1	CASSQSDRRTDTQYF	TGCGCCAGCAGCCAATCGGACAGGAGAACAGATACGCAGTATTTT
TRBV5-1	-	TRBJ1-1	-	CASSITATNTEAFF	TGCGCCAGCAGCATTACAGCGACCAACACTGAAGCTTTCTTT
TRBV9	-	TRBJ2-7	-	CASSVGAGGYEQYF	TGTGCCAGCAGCGTAGGGGCAGGGGGGTACGAGCAGTACTTC
TRBV7-8	-	TRBJ2-5	TRBD2	CASSTNPGTSGRATAQYF	TGTGCCAGCAGCACAAATCCCGGGACTAGCGGGAGAGCGACGGCCCAGTACTTC